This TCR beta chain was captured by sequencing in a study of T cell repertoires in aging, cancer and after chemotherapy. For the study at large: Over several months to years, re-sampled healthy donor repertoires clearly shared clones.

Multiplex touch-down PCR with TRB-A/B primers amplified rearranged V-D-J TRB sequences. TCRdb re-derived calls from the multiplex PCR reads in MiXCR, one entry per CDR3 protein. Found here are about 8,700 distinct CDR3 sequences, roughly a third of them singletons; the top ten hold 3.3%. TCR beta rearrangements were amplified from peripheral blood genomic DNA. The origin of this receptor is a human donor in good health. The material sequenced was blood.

The CDR3 spells CASSFRADLMNTEAFF. In DNA form, the CDR3 reads TGTGCCAGCAGCTTTAGGGCAGATCTTATGAACACTGAAGCTTTCTTT. V and J are TRBV5-6 and TRBJ1-1; D is undetermined. Germline lookup yields CDR1 SGHDT and CDR2 YYEEEE. V was clipped by 2 bases and J by 0 bases, with 14 bases between them. CDR3 length: 16 amino acids.